Described below is a single T cell receptor beta chain sequence and its context. The source of the sample is a study of blood T cell repertoires in COVID-19. Germline CDR1 and CDR2: SGHDN and FVKESK. V was pared by 1 base and J by 10 bases, with 13 bases of the junction left unmatched. The CDR3 sequence is 16 residues long. Residents of 20 to 25 US areas, aged roughly 18 to 90 years, made up the participants. Cohort placement rested on clinical history that participants reported themselves. The method was immunoSEQ multiplex PCR; TCRdb's version includes in-frame clones alone and lacks a portion of them. Of a few hundred thousand clones listed, roughly nine tenths were seen once; the top ten hold around 7.9%.

The clonotype originates from a woman aged 55-70 years who had recovered from COVID-19. The V and J genes are TRBV14 and TRBJ2-1; 7 positions match TRBD2. What was sequenced was PBMCs or T cells enriched from blood (not recorded which). Here the CDR3 reads CASSQGGLVPYPEQFF. The CDR3 DNA is TGTGCCAGCAGCCAAGGAGGACTAGTCCCTTATCCGGAGCAGTTCTTC.